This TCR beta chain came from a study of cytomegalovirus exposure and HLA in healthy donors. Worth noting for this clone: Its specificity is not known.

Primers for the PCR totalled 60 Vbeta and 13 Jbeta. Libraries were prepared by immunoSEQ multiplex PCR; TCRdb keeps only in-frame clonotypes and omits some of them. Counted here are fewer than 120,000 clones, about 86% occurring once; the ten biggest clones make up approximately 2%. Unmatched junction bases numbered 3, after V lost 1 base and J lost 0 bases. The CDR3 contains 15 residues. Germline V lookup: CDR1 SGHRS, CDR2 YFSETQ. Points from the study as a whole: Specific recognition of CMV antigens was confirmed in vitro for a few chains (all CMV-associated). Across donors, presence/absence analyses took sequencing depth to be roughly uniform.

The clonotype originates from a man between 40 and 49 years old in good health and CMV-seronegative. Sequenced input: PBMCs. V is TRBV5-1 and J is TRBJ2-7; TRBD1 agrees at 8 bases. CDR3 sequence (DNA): TGCGCCAGCAGCTTGACCGGACAGGGCTCCTACGAGCAGTACTTC. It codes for CASSLTGQGSYEQYF.